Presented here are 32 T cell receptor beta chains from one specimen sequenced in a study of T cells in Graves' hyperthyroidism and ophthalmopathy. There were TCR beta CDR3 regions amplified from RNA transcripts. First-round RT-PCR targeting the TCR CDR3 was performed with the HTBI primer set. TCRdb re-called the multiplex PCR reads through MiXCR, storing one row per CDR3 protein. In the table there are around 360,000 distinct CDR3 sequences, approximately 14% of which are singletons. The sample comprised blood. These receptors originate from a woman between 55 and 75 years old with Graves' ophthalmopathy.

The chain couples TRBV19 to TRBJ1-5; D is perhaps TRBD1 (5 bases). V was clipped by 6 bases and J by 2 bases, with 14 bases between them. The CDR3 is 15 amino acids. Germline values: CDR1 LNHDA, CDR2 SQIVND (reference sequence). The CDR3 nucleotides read TGTGCCAGTAGCCGGGGGATAGGGGGCAATCAGCCCCAGCATTTT. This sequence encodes CASSRGIGGNQPQHF.

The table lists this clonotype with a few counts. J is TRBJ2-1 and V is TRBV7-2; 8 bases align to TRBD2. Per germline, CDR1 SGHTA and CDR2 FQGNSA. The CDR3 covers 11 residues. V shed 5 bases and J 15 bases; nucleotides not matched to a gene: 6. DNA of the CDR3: TGTGCCAGCAGCCTCGGGACTAGTCCGTTCTTC. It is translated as CASSLGTSPFF.

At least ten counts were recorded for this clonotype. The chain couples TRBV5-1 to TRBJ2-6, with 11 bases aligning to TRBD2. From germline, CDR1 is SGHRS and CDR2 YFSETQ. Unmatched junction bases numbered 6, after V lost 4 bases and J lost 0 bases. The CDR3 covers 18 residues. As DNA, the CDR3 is TGCGCCAGCAGCGAAGGACTAGCGGGTTTCTCTGGGGCCAACGTCCTGACTTTC. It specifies CASSEGLAGFSGANVLTF.

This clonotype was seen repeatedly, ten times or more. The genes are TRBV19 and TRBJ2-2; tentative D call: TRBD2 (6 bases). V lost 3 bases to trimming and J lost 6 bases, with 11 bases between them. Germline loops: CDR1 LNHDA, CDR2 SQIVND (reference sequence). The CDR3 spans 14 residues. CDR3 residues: CASSIFREPGELFF. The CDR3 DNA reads TGTGCCAGTAGTATCTTTCGGGAGCCCGGGGAGCTGTTTTTT.

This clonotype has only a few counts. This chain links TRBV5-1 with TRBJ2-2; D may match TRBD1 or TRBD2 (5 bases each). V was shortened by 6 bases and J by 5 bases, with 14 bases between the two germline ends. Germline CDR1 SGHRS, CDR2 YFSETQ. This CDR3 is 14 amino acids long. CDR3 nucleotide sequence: TGCGCCAGCACCCTAGGGGAGTGGACCGGGGAGCTGTTTTTT. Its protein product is CASTLGEWTGELFF.

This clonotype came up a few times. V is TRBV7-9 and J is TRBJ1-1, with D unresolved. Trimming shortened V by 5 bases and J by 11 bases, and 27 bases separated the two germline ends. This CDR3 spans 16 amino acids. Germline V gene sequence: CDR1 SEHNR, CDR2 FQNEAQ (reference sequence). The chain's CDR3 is CASSPLLSTEPRQAFF. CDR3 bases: TGTGCCAGCAGCCCCCTCCTTAGCACGGAACCCCGGCAGGCTTTCTTT.

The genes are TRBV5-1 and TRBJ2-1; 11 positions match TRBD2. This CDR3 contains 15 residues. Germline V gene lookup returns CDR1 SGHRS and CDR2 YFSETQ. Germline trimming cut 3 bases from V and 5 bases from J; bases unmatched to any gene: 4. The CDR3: CASSSGTSGNNEQFF. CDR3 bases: TGCGCCAGCAGCTCCGGGACTAGCGGCAACAATGAGCAGTTCTTC.

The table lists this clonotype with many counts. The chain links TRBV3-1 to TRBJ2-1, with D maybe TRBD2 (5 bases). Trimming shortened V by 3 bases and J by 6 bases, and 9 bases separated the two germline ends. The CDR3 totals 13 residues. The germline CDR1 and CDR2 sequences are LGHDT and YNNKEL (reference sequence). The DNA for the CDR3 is TGTGCCAGCAGCCACGGAGGTCGCAATGAGCAGTTCTTC. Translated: CASSHGGRNEQFF.

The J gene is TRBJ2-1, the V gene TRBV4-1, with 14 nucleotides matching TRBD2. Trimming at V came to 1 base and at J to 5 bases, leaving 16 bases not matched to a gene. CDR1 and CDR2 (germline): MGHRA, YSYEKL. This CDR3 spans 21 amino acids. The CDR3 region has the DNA TGCGCCAGCAGCCAAGCCGCCGGGACTAGCGGGAGAGTGGGACCAAACAATGAGCAGTTCTTC. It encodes CASSQAAGTSGRVGPNNEQFF.

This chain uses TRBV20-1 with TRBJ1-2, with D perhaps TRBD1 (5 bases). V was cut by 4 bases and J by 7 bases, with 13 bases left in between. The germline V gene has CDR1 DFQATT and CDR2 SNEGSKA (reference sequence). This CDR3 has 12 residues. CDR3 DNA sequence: TGCAGTGCTATAGTACCAGGGCGTGGCTACACCTTC. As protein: CSAIVPGRGYTF.

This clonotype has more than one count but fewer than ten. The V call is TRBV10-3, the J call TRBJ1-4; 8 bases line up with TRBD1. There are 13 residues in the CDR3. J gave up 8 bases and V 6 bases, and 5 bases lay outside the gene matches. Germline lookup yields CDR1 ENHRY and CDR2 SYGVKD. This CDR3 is CAISDRGPEKLFF. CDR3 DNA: TGTGCCATCAGCGACAGGGGCCCCGAAAAACTGTTTTTT.

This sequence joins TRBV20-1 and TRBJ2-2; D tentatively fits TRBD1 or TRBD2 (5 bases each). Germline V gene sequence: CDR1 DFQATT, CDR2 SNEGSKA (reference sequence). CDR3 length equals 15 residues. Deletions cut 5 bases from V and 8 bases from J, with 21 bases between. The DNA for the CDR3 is TGCAGTGCTGGGGATCCGGGACCAAGTGCGGGGGAGCTGTTTTTT. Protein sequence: CSAGDPGPSAGELFF.

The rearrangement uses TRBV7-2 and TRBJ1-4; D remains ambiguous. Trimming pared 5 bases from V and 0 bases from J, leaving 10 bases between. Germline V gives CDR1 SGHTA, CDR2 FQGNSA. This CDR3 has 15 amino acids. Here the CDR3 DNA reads TGTGCCAGCAGCCCCGACATTGCAACTAATGAAAAACTGTTTTTT. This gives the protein CASSPDIATNEKLFF.

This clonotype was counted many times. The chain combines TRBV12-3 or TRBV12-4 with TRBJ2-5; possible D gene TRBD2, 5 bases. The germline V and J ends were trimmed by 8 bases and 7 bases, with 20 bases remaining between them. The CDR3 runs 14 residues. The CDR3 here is CASGHSRGSGTQYF. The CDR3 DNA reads TGTGCCAGCGGCCACTCCCGAGGGTCCGGGACCCAGTACTTC.

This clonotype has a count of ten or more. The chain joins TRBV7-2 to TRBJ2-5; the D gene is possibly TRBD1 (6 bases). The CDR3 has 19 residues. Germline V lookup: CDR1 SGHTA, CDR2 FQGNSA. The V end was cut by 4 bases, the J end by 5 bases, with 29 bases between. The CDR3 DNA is TGTGCCAGCAGCTACCTACTGACACAGGGCGGATCAGGATGGGAGACCCAGTACTTC. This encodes CASSYLLTQGGSGWETQYF.

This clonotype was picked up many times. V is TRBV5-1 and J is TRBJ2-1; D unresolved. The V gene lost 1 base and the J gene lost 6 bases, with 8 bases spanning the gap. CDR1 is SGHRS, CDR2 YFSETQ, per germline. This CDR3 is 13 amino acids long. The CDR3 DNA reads TGCGCCAGCAGCTTGTTACAACCCAATGAGCAGTTCTTC. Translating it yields CASSLLQPNEQFF.

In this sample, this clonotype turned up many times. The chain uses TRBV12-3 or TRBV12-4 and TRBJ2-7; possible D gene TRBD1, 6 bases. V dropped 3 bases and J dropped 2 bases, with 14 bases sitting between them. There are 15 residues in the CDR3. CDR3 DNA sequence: TGTGCCAGCAGTTTTATCGTGCCAGGGGCCTACGAGCAGTACTTC. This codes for CASSFIVPGAYEQYF.

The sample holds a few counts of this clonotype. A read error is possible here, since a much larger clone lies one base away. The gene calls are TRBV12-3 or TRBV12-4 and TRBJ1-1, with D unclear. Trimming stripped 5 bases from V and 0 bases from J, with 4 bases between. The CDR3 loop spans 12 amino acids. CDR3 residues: CASSGVNTEAFF. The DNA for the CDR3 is TGTGCCAGCAGTGGGGTGAACACTGAAGCTTTCTTT.

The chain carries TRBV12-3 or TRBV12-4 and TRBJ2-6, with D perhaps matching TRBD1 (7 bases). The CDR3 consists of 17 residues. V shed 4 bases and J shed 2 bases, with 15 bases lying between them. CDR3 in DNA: TGTGCCAGCAGTTCCGCAGGGGGAGGTGCTGGGGCCAACGTCCTGACTTTC. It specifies CASSSAGGGAGANVLTF.

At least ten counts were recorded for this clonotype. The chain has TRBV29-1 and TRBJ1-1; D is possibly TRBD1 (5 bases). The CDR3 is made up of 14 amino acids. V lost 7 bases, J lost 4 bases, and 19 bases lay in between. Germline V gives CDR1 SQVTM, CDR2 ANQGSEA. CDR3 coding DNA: TGCAGCGCCACGCTCCAGGGAAGGGCCACTGAAGCTTTCTTT. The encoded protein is CSATLQGRATEAFF.

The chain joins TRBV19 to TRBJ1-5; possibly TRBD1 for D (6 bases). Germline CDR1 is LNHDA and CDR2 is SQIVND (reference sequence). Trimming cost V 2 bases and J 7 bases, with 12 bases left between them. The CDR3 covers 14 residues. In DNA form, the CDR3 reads TGTGCCAGTAGTATAACAGGGAGAGAGCAGCCCCAGCATTTT. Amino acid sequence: CASSITGREQPQHF.

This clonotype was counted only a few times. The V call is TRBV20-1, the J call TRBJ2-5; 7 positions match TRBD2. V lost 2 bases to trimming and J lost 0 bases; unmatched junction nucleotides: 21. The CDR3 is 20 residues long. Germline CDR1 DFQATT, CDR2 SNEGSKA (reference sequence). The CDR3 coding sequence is TGCAGTGCTAGATTGGATCGAGGGAGTATGGGACTACAGTACCAAGAGACCCAGTACTTC. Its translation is CSARLDRGSMGLQYQETQYF.

This CDR3 is CASSVASDQPQHF. DNA for the CDR3: TGTGCCAGCAGCGTAGCCTCCGATCAGCCCCAGCATTTT. This sequence joins TRBV9 and TRBJ1-5; D ambiguous. Germline V CDR1 and CDR2: SGDLS, YYNGEE. Trimming cost V 0 bases and J 5 bases, with 6 bases left between them. The CDR3 sequence is 13 residues long.

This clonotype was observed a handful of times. The DNA for the CDR3 is TGCAGCGGGAGGGACTCCCTGAACACCGGGGAGCTGTTTTTT. Translated: CSGRDSLNTGELFF. V gene TRBV29-1 combines with J gene TRBJ2-2, with D perhaps TRBD2 (6 bases). V lost 7 bases, J lost 1 base, and 13 bases lay in between. Germline V CDR1 and CDR2: SQVTM, ANQGSEA. CDR3 size: 14 residues.

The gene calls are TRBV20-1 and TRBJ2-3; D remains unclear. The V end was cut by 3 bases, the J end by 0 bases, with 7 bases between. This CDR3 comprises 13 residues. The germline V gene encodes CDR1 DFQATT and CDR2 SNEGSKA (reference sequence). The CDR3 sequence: CSASRQSTDTQYF. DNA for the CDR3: TGCAGTGCTAGTAGGCAGAGCACAGATACGCAGTATTTT.

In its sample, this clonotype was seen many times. The CDR3 DNA sequence: TGTGCCAGCAGTGAAGCGGGCGGGGCGGGCGGTGAGCAGTTCTTC. Protein sequence: CASSEAGGAGGEQFF. The chain couples TRBV6-1 to TRBJ2-1; perhaps TRBD2 as D (6 bases). With 0 bases removed from V and 9 bases from J, the gap between germline ends came to 15 bases. The CDR3 is 15 residues long. Germline CDR1 reads MNHNS; CDR2 reads SASEGT.

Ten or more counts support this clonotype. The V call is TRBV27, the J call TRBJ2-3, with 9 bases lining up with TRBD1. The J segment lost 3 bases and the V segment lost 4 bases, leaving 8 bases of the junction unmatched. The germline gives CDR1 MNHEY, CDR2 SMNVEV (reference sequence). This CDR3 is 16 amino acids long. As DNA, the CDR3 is TGTGCCAGCAGTTCATTAGGACAGGGGCAAACAGATACGCAGTATTTT. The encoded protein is CASSSLGQGQTDTQYF.

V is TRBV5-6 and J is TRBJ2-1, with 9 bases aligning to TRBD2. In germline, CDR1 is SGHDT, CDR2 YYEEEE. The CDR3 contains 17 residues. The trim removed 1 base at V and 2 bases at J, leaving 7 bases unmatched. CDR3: CASSLRGRTSAYNEQFF. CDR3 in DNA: TGTGCCAGCAGCTTGAGGGGCAGGACTAGCGCCTACAATGAGCAGTTCTTC.

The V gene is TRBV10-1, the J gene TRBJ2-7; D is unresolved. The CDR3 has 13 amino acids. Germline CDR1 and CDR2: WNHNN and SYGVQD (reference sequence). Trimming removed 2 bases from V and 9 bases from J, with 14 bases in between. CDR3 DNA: TGCGCCAGCAGTGAGGCCCAATTTATGGGGCAGTACTTC. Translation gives CASSEAQFMGQYF.

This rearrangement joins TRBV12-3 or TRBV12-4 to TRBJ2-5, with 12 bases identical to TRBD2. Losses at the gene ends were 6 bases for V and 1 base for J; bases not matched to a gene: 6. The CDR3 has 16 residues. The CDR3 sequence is CASSPGLAGIQETQYF. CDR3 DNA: TGTGCCAGCAGCCCCGGACTAGCGGGGATCCAAGAGACCCAGTACTTC.

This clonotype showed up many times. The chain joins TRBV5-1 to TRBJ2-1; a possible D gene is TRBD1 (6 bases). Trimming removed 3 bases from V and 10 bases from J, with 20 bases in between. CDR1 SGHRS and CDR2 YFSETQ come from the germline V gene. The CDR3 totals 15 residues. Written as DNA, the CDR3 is TGCGCCAGCAGCTCCTCCGGGACGGCCACAGGGGAGCAGTTCTTC. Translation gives CASSSSGTATGEQFF.

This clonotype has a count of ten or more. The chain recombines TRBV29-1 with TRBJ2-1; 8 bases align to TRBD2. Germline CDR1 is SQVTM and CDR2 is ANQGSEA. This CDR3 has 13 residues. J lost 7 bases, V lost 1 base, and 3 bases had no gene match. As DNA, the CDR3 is TGCAGCGTTGAAGGGACTAGCAAAAATGAGCAGTTCTTC. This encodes CSVEGTSKNEQFF.